This T cell receptor beta chain was recovered during a study of response to subunit inactivated influenza vaccine. As regards this clonotype: The target antigen is unknown.

From the RT-PCR reads, TCRdb called clonotypes with MiXCR, one entry per CDR3 protein. The table has 150,000 to 200,000 distinct CDR3 sequences, about a tenth seen once. Study-level results: Authors suggested seasonal influenza vaccinations each recruit few new T cells.

Germline CDR1 is SGHRS and CDR2 is YFSETQ. Trimming removed 2 bases from V and 3 bases from J, with 12 bases in between. The CDR3 is 14 residues long. This material consisted of non-naive T cells sorted from PBMCs, taken roughly 48 days after vaccination. This receptor was identified in a man in his fifties who received an inactivated influenza vaccine. The chain combines TRBV5-1 with TRBJ2-7; weak D call: TRBD1 (6 bases). The CDR3 bases are TGCGCCAGCAGCTTAGGACAGATATTCTACGAGCAGTACTTC. Protein: CASSLGQIFYEQYF.